This T cell receptor beta chain was obtained from a study of T cell responses to AZD1222 COVID-19 vaccine. On this clone itself: Its antigen remains unidentified.

V gave up 3 bases and J gave up 0 bases, with 7 bases separating them. Germline assignment: CDR1 LNHDA and CDR2 SQIVND (reference sequence). There are 14 residues in the CDR3. The protocol was immunoSEQ multiplex PCR, while the TCRdb copy is restricted to in-frame clones and leaves out a portion. The sample records more than 100,000 clones, around 85% being singletons. Findings and limits, study-wide: Nearly half of spike-specific TCRs reportedly target unmutated variant regions. No day 14 peak samples; only post-peak repertoires were characterized. Of the AZD1222 recipients, only 5 to 7 were seropositive at baseline.

The chain joins TRBV19 to TRBJ2-3; a weak D match, TRBD2 (5 bases). The sample in question was peripheral blood, obtained 28 days after the second dose of the MenACWY control vaccine. The clonotype comes from an adult who received the MenACWY meningococcal vaccine as a control. The CDR3 sequence: CASSIRTSTDTQYF. CDR3 in DNA: TGTGCCAGTAGTATCCGGACTAGCACAGATACGCAGTATTTT. Supplemented by reference TRBV19 and TRBJ2-3, the full variable domain reads DGGITQSPKYLFRKEGQNVTLSCEQNLNHDAMYWYRQDPGQGLRLIYYSQIVNDFQKGDIAEGYSVSREKKESFPLTVTSAQKNPTAFYLCASSIRTSTDTQYFGPGTRLTVL.